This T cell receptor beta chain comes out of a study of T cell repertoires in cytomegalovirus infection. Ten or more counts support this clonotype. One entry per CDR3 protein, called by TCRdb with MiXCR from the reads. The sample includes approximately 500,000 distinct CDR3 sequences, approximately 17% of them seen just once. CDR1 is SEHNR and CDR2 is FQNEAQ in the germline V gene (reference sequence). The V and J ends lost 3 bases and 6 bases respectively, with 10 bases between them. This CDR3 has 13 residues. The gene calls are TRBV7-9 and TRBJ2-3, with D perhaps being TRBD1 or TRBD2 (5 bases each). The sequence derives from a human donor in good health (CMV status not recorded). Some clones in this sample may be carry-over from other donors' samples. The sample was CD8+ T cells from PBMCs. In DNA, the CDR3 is TGTGCCAGCAGCTTTCCGGGACCTGATACGCAGTATTTT. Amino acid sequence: CASSFPGPDTQYF.